The 4 T cell receptor beta chains listed next were all sequenced from one sample in a study of T cell changes during pregnancy in multiple sclerosis (dated by TCRdb to about 2019). The library came from the immunoSEQ multiplex PCR assay. TCRdb holds this immuneACCESS table with in-frame rearrangements only. Some clones are missing; in checked studies, unresolved V genes explain under half, and the rest has no known cause. Present in this sample are tens of thousands of clones, more than 80% of which were seen just once. Around 0.9% of the sample is in the top ten clones. The sequencing used peripheral blood, collected in the second trimester of pregnancy. The receptor source for this set is a female donor with multiple sclerosis, enrolled in a pregnancy study.

V gene TRBV7-2 combines with J gene TRBJ1-6; D gene unclear. The CDR3 covers 14 residues. CDR1 SGHTA and CDR2 FQGNSA come from the germline V gene. Trimming took 1 base from V and 4 from J, leaving 5 bases between them. CDR3 nucleotide sequence: TGTGCCAGCAGCTTAGGCGGATATAATTCACCCCTCCACTTT. This translates into CASSLGGYNSPLHF.

The chain combines TRBV7-2 with TRBJ1-3; tentative D call: TRBD1 (5 bases). CDR3 length: 15 amino acids. Germline V gives CDR1 SGHTA, CDR2 FQGNSA. The germline V and J ends were trimmed by 4 bases and 2 bases, with 12 bases remaining between them. As DNA, the CDR3 is TGTGCCAGCAGCTCCCTTGGGGGGACTGGAAACACCATATATTTT. Residues: CASSSLGGTGNTIYF.

The gene calls are TRBV9 and TRBJ2-7; D ambiguous. Germline V lookup: CDR1 SGDLS, CDR2 YYNGEE. Trimming pared 3 bases from V and 0 bases from J, leaving 19 bases between. CDR3 length: 17 amino acids. The CDR3 here is CASSANRSSKSSYEQYF. The DNA for the CDR3 is TGTGCCAGCAGCGCCAACCGTAGTTCGAAGAGCTCCTACGAGCAGTACTTC. Together with reference TRBV9 and TRBJ2-7, the CDR3 gives the full variable domain: DSGVTQTPKHLITATGQRVTLRCSPRSGDLSVYWYQQSLDQGLQFLIQYYNGEERAKGNILERFSAQQFPDLHSELNLSSLELGDSALYFCASSANRSSKSSYEQYFGPGTRLTVT.

The rearrangement links TRBV4-3 to TRBJ2-3; 7 bases match TRBD2. The V gene end was trimmed by 0 bases and the J gene end by 2 bases; junction bases not matched to a gene: 5. The CDR3 has 16 residues. In germline, CDR1 is LGHNA, CDR2 YSLEER. The CDR3 nucleotides are TGCGCCAGCAGCCAAGAGTGGAGCGGGACCACAGATACGCAGTATTTT. It specifies CASSQEWSGTTDTQYF.